The clone carrying this T cell receptor beta chain was counted ten times or more. The data originate from a study of blood T cell repertoires in COVID-19. Study overall: Nucleic acid was either cDNA or gDNA, and it came from T cells, B-cell-depleted T cells, or PBMCs.

V was cut by 4 bases and J by 10 bases, with 14 bases left in between. The CDR3 runs to 14 residues. Germline V gives CDR1 LGHDT, CDR2 YNNKEL (reference sequence). Sequenced by immunoSEQ multiplex PCR; TCRdb stores in-frame clones only, minus some. The sample lists under 85,000 clones, 65% to 85% occurring once. Sequenced sample: peripheral blood. The receptor was isolated from a human donor in a cohort sampled during active COVID-19. The chain uses TRBV3-1 (or the pseudogene TRBV3-2) and TRBJ1-6; D perhaps matches TRBD1 (5 bases). CDR3 sequence: CASSLRRDRSPLHF. The CDR3 DNA sequence: TGTGCCAGCAGCCTTCGAAGAGACAGATCACCCCTCCACTTT.